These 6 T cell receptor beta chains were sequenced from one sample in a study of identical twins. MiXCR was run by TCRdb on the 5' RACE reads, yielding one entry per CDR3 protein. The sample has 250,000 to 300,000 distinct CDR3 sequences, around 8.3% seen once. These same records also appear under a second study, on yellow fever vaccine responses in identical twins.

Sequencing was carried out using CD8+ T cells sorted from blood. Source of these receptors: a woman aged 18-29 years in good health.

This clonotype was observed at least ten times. CDR3 region: CASSQGDSRYEQYF. The CDR3, as DNA: TGCGCCAGCAGCCAAGGGGACAGCAGATACGAGCAGTACTTC. The chain employs TRBV4-3 and TRBJ2-7, with TRBD1 identical over 7 bases. J lost 4 bases, V lost 1 base, and 4 bases had no gene match. The CDR3 covers 14 residues. The V gene's germline CDR1 is LGHNA and CDR2 YSLEER.

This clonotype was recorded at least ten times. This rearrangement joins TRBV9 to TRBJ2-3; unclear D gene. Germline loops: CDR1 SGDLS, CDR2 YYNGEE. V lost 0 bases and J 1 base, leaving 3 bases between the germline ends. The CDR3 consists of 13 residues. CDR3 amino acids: CASSVGGTDTQYF. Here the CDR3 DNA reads TGTGCCAGCAGCGTAGGTGGCACAGATACGCAGTATTTT.

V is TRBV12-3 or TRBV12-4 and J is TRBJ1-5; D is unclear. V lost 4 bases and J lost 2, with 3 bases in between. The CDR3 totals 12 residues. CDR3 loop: CASSSGNQPQHF. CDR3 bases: TGTGCCAGCAGTTCAGGCAATCAGCCCCAGCATTTT.

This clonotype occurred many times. CDR3 region: CASSLKGYNEQFF. DNA for the CDR3: TGTGCCAGCAGCTTAAAGGGCTACAATGAGCAGTTCTTC. The chain employs TRBV11-1 and TRBJ2-1; D not certain. The CDR3 consists of 13 residues. The germline CDR1 and CDR2 sequences are SGHAT and FQDESV (reference sequence). Trimming left V 2 bases short and J 3 bases short, with 5 bases between.

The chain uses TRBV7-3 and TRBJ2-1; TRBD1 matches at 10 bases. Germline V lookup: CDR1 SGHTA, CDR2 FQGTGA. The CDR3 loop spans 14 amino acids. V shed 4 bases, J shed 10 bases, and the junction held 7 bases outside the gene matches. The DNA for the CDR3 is TGTGCCAGCAGCTCCCTGGACAGGGGGAGCGAGCAGTTCTTC. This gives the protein CASSSLDRGSEQFF.

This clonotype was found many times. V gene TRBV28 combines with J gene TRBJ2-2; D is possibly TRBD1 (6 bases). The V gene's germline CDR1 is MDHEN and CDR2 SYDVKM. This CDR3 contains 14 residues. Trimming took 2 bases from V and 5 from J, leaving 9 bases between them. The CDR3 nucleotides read TGTGCCAGCAGTTTAGGTGGGACAACCGGGGAGCTGTTTTTT. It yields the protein CASSLGGTTGELFF.